This note documents a single T cell receptor beta chain sequence. Antigen specificity is unknown. The data are from a study of T cell responses to AZD1222 COVID-19 vaccine. Findings of the study overall: Variant regions that are unmutated are reportedly the target of nearly half of spike-specific TCRs.

Pooled in the analysis were second doses at about 4 or about 12 weeks. Clones were sequenced by immunoSEQ multiplex PCR, and TCRdb holds only the in-frame ones, with some missing. Of some 170,000 clones listed, roughly 94% were seen once; the top ten hold about 1.1%. The CDR3 extends over 15 amino acids. V shed 5 bases and J shed 0 bases, with 12 bases lying between them. Germline-derived CDR1 and CDR2 are SGHRS and YFSETQ. This receptor was obtained from an adult who received the AZD1222 COVID-19 vaccine. The chain links TRBV5-1 to TRBJ2-1, with D perhaps TRBD2 (6 bases). The source material was peripheral blood, sampled 28 days after the second AZD1222 dose. CDR3 DNA: TGCGCCAGCAGTTCTAGAGCGGGCTCCTACAATGAGCAGTTCTTC. Amino acid sequence: CASSSRAGSYNEQFF.